The 23 T cell receptor beta chains below come from one sample, sequenced in a study of T cell responses to AZD1222 COVID-19 vaccine. The table came from immunoSEQ multiplex PCR; TCRdb's copy has only in-frame clones and leaves some out. The sample has approximately 120,000 clones, roughly 90% seen once; the top ten hold roughly 5%. The sequencing used peripheral blood, collected on day 0 of AZD1222 vaccination. These receptor sequences come from an adult in good health.

The chain uses TRBV28 and TRBJ1-2, with 8 bases identical to TRBD1. With V trimmed by 5 bases and J by 2 bases, 4 bases remained unmatched. CDR3 length: 14 amino acids. The germline V gene has CDR1 MDHEN and CDR2 SYDVKM. CDR3 residues: CASSTRTGNYGYTF. The CDR3, as DNA: TGTGCCAGCAGTACCCGGACAGGGAACTATGGCTACACCTTC.

The chain carries TRBV18 and TRBJ2-3; D is undetermined. Trimming cost V 0 bases and J 6 bases, with 7 bases left between them. CDR3 size: 13 residues. Germline V CDR1 and CDR2: KGHSH, LQKENI. This CDR3 reads CASSPPPRDTQYF. CDR3 DNA: TGTGCCAGCTCACCACCTCCCCGGGATACGCAGTATTTT. Full variable domain (rest looked up from reference TRBV18 and TRBJ2-3): NAGVMQNPRHLVRRRGQEARLRCSPMKGHSHVYWYRQLPEEGLKFMVYLQKENIIDESGMPKERFSAEFPKEGPSILRIQQVVRGDSAAYFCASSPPPRDTQYFGPGTRLTVL.

This clone showed up just once. The rearrangement links TRBV5-4 to TRBJ1-6, with unresolved D. CDR1 and CDR2 (germline): SGHNT, YYREEE (reference sequence). V lost 2 bases, J lost 0 bases, and 15 bases lay in between. The CDR3 totals 18 residues. This CDR3 reads CASSLTSTASSYNSPLHF. The CDR3 DNA reads TGTGCCAGCAGCTTAACGAGCACAGCGAGCTCCTATAATTCACCCCTCCACTTT.

V usage is TRBV28 and J usage is TRBJ1-5, with 7 bases lining up with TRBD1. The germline gives CDR1 MDHEN, CDR2 SYDVKM. Trimming cost V 6 bases and J 2 bases; bases outside gene matches: 10. CDR3 size: 16 residues. The CDR3 sequence is CASRVTGVEGNQPQHF. In DNA form, the CDR3 reads TGTGCCAGCAGAGTAACAGGGGTGGAGGGCAATCAGCCCCAGCATTTT.

The V gene is TRBV13, the J gene TRBJ2-5; 7 nucleotides match TRBD1. With 4 bases clipped from V and 0 bases from J, the junction kept 2 bases outside the gene matches. The CDR3 loop spans 14 amino acids. Germline CDR1 is PRHDT and CDR2 is FYEKMQ (reference sequence). CDR3 nucleotides: TGTGCCAGCAGCTCCGACAGGGACCAAGAGACCCAGTACTTC. The encoded protein is CASSSDRDQETQYF.

The chain employs TRBV6-2 or TRBV6-3 and TRBJ2-5; D gene ambiguous. V was pared by 0 bases and J by 0 bases, with 11 bases between. The germline V gene encodes CDR1 MNHEY and CDR2 SVGEGT. The CDR3 length is 16 residues. CDR3 DNA: TGTGCCAGCAGTTACTCGGGAACAGACCACCAAGAGACCCAGTACTTC. It codes for CASSYSGTDHQETQYF.

J is TRBJ2-3 and V is TRBV6-5, with D possibly matching TRBD2 (5 bases). In germline, CDR1 is MNHEY, CDR2 SVGAGI. Trimming took off 4 bases at V and 8 bases at J, with 10 bases between the two ends. The CDR3 is 12 amino acids. CDR3 sequence (DNA): TGTGCCAGCAGTTTTACTAGTGGTACGCAGTATTTT. Translation: CASSFTSGTQYF.

This chain uses TRBV6-2 or TRBV6-3 with TRBJ1-2; D is unresolved. Trimming took off 1 base at V and 4 bases at J, with 10 bases between the two ends. CDR3 length: 14 amino acids. Germline CDR1 reads MNHEY; CDR2 reads SVGEGT. The CDR3 spells CASSYFQPGYGYTF. The CDR3 bases are TGTGCCAGCAGTTACTTTCAACCTGGCTATGGCTACACCTTC.

This chain joins TRBV6-5 and TRBJ1-3; D gene unclear. The CDR3 is made up of 15 amino acids. With 0 bases removed from V and 2 bases from J, the gap between germline ends came to 8 bases. CDR1 MNHEY and CDR2 SVGAGI come from the germline V gene. CDR3 loop: CASSYSVEAGNTIYF. CDR3 sequence (DNA): TGTGCCAGCAGTTACTCCGTAGAGGCTGGAAACACCATATATTTT.

The chain is built from TRBV2 and TRBJ1-2; 8 nucleotides line up with TRBD1. J was trimmed by 8 bases and V by 6 bases; bases with no gene match: 5. This CDR3 region has 12 residues. Germline V lookup: CDR1 SNHLY, CDR2 FYNNEI. The CDR3 is CASRGQVEGYTF. The CDR3 DNA sequence: TGTGCCAGCAGGGGACAGGTGGAAGGCTACACCTTC.

The chain has TRBV4-2 and TRBJ2-3; D gene ambiguous. V lost 0 bases, J lost 3 bases, and 13 bases lay in between. Germline V gene data show CDR1 as LGHNA and CDR2 as YNFKEQ. CDR3 length: 16 amino acids. CDR3: CASSQERRIKTDTQYF. Here the CDR3 DNA reads TGTGCCAGCAGCCAAGAAAGACGGATTAAGACAGATACGCAGTATTTT.

The chain uses TRBV5-4 and TRBJ2-3; tentative D call: TRBD1 (6 bases). V was cut by 0 bases and J by 6 bases, with 11 bases left in between. In germline, CDR1 is SGHNT, CDR2 YYREEE (reference sequence). The CDR3 length is 14 residues. The CDR3 region has the DNA TGTGCCAGCAGCTTGGGGACAGCCGGGGATACGCAGTATTTT. Protein sequence: CASSLGTAGDTQYF.

The rearrangement uses TRBV28 and TRBJ2-6; 7 nucleotides align to TRBD1. Trimming cost V 4 bases and J 2 bases; bases outside gene matches: 5. The CDR3 covers 16 residues. The germline gives CDR1 MDHEN, CDR2 SYDVKM. The CDR3 loop reads CASSSPGTAGANVLTF. CDR3 DNA sequence: TGTGCCAGCAGTTCCCCCGGGACAGCTGGGGCCAACGTCCTGACTTTC.

V is TRBV11-3 and J is TRBJ2-5; D is undetermined. The germline gives CDR1 SGHNT, CDR2 YENEEA. The CDR3 is made up of 13 amino acids. The V end lost 1 base, the J end lost 0 bases, and 3 bases lay between the germline ends. CDR3 sequence (DNA): TGTGCCAGCAGCTTAGGTTACCAAGAGACCCAGTACTTC. This sequence encodes CASSLGYQETQYF.

This chain connects TRBV5-1 to TRBJ2-2, with D hard to call. The ends were cut back, 5 bases at V and 1 base at J, with 6 bases in the middle. This CDR3 spans 13 amino acids. CDR1 and CDR2 (germline): SGHRS, YFSETQ. CDR3 sequence (DNA): TGCGCCAGCAGAGGCGGGAACACCGGGGAGCTGTTTTTT. Its protein product is CASRGGNTGELFF.

V gene TRBV21-1 combines with J gene TRBJ1-6. TRBV21-1 is listed as a pseudogene. The CDR3 is made up of 18 amino acids. The CDR3 sequence: CASTLWTSLRDYNSPLHF. CDR3 coding DNA: TGTGCCAGCACCCTCTGGACCTCCCTTAGGGATTATAATTCACCCCTCCACTTT.

The V call is TRBV19, the J call TRBJ2-5, with D tentatively TRBD1 (5 bases). The ends were cut back, 2 bases at V and 4 bases at J, with 11 bases in the middle. The germline CDR1 and CDR2 sequences are LNHDA and SQIVND (reference sequence). The CDR3 has 14 residues. CDR3 residues: CASSIRGERETQYF. CDR3 DNA: TGTGCCAGTAGTATAAGGGGTGAACGAGAGACCCAGTACTTC.

The V and J genes are TRBV27 and TRBJ2-2; unclear D gene. There are 14 residues in the CDR3. Germline CDR1 and CDR2: MNHEY and SMNVEV (reference sequence). The germline V and J ends were trimmed by 6 bases and 7 bases, with 15 bases remaining between them. For the CDR3, the DNA is TGTGCCAGCAGCTGGACGGCCAAACTCGGGGAGCTGTTTTTT. This encodes CASSWTAKLGELFF.

The V call is TRBV6-2 or TRBV6-3, the J call TRBJ1-2; 8 positions agree with TRBD1. From germline, CDR1 is MNHEY and CDR2 SVGEGT. The CDR3 consists of 14 residues. After removal of 6 bases from V and 8 bases from J, the junction contained 11 bases not matched to a gene. The CDR3 sequence: CASSLLGQGGGYTF. The CDR3 nucleotides read TGTGCCAGCAGCCTCCTCGGACAGGGTGGCGGCTACACCTTC.

The V call is TRBV6-5, the J call TRBJ2-7; the D gene is possibly TRBD2 (5 bases). V was shortened by 3 bases and J by 2 bases, with 11 bases between the two germline ends. Germline V gene data show CDR1 as MNHEY and CDR2 as SVGAGI. This CDR3 is 14 amino acids long. This CDR3 is CASSYPGNPYEQYF. CDR3 DNA: TGTGCCAGCAGTTATCCCGGGAACCCCTACGAGCAGTACTTC.

The V call is TRBV5-1, the J call TRBJ1-2; D gene unclear. Germline CDR1 reads SGHRS; CDR2 reads YFSETQ. V lost 2 bases to trimming and J lost 6 bases, with 8 bases between them. This CDR3 is built from 12 residues. Here the CDR3 reads CASSFGEDGYTF. CDR3 sequence (DNA): TGCGCCAGCAGCTTCGGGGAAGATGGCTACACCTTC.

The chain is built from TRBV4-2 and TRBJ2-7; 7 bases match TRBD1. Germline V lookup: CDR1 LGHNA, CDR2 YNFKEQ. Unmatched junction bases numbered 4, after V lost 2 bases and J lost 0 bases. The CDR3 is 15 amino acids. CDR3 sequence reads: CASSQRTGGSYEQYF. The DNA of the CDR3 is TGTGCCAGCAGCCAACGGACAGGAGGCTCCTACGAGCAGTACTTC.

This clone has more than one count but fewer than ten. This CDR3 is missing its conserved last phenylalanine or tryptophan, likely due to a read error. The DNA is omitted, as the CDR3 cannot be located on it reliably, and the CDR3 follows TCRdb's listing. The chain employs TRBV27 and TRBJ2-3; the tabulated D call, TRBD1, remains unverified against the DNA. Per germline, CDR1 MNHEY and CDR2 SMNVEV (reference sequence). The CDR3 spans 8 residues, counting both ends. CDR3 loop: CASSLLHP.